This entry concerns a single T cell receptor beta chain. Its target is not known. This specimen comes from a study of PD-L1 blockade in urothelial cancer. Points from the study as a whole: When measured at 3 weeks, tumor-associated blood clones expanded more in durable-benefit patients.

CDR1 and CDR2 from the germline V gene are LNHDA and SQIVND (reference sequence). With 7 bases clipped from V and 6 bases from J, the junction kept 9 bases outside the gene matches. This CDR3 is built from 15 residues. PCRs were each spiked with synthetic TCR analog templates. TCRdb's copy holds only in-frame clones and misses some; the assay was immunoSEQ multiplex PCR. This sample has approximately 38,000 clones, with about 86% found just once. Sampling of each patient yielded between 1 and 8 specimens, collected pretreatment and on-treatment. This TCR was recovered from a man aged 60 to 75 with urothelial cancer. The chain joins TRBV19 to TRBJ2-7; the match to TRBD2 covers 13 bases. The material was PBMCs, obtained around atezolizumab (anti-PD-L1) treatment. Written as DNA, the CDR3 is TGTGCCAGTACCGGACTAGCGGGAGACCGTTCCGAGCAGTACTTC. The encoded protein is CASTGLAGDRSEQYF.